The 26 T cell receptor beta chains presented below share a single source sample, sequenced in a study of blood T cell repertoires in COVID-19. TCRdb keeps only in-frame clones here, not all; method: immunoSEQ multiplex PCR. The repertoire holds some 70,000 clones, approximately 89% seen once, with over 5% in the top ten. The specimen sequenced was peripheral blood. The origin of the receptors is a woman aged 70-85 years with acute or convalescent COVID-19.

This chain connects TRBV7-2 to TRBJ2-5, with 13 bases identical to TRBD2. The trim removed 3 bases at V and 1 base at J, leaving 2 bases unmatched. The CDR3 sequence is 16 residues long. CDR1 and CDR2 (germline): SGHTA, FQGNSA. The DNA for the CDR3 is TGTGCCAGCAGCTTGACTAGCGGGGGGCCCCAAGAGACCCAGTACTTC. Amino acids: CASSLTSGGPQETQYF.

The chain is built from TRBV2 and TRBJ1-4, with 7 positions matching TRBD1. CDR3 length equals 14 residues. V shed 4 bases and J 3 bases; nucleotides not matched to a gene: 2. The germline V gene has CDR1 SNHLY and CDR2 FYNNEI. The DNA of the CDR3 is TGTGCCAGCAGTGGACAGGGTTCTAATGAAAAACTGTTTTTT. Encoded protein: CASSGQGSNEKLFF.

This clone was detected once. The chain joins TRBV25-1 to TRBJ1-2, with no clear D. The length of the CDR3 is 15 residues. The ends were cut back, 5 bases at V and 1 base at J, with 14 bases in the middle. The germline V gene has CDR1 MGHDK and CDR2 SYGVNS. The CDR3 sequence is CASSFTGPGNYGYTF. The CDR3 DNA reads as TGTGCCAGCAGTTTCACCGGCCCGGGTAACTATGGCTACACCTTC.

This clone was observed once. The chain links TRBV28 to TRBJ1-5; a weak D match, TRBD1 (6 bases). Trimming took off 4 bases at V and 0 bases at J, with 19 bases between the two ends. The CDR3 has 18 residues. Germline CDR1 and CDR2: MDHEN and SYDVKM. Here the CDR3 reads CASSSIDRHPFSNQPQHF. In DNA form, the CDR3 reads TGTGCCAGCAGTTCCATCGACAGGCATCCCTTTAGCAATCAGCCCCAGCATTTT.

V is TRBV7-9 and J is TRBJ1-4, with 9 nucleotides matching TRBD1. Germline CDR1 is SEHNR and CDR2 is FQNEAQ (reference sequence). This CDR3 region has 15 residues. With V trimmed by 5 bases and J by 5 bases, 6 bases remained unmatched. CDR3 amino acids: CASSPLTGGNEKLFF. The CDR3 region has the DNA TGTGCCAGCAGCCCCCTGACAGGGGGGAATGAAAAACTGTTTTTT. The whole variable domain, filled in from reference TRBV7-9 and TRBJ1-4, reads DTGVSQNPRHKITKRGQNVTFRCDPISEHNRLYWYRQTLGQGPEFLTYFQNEAQLEKSRLLSDRFSAERPKGSFSTLEIQRTEQGDSAMYLCASSPLTGGNEKLFFGSGTQLSVL.

CDR3 bases: TGTGCCAGCAGCTTAGGGGGGGACTATGGCTACACCTTC. Its translation: CASSLGGDYGYTF. The chain recombines TRBV7-9 with TRBJ1-2; TRBD1 might be the D (5 bases). Trimming shortened V by 1 base and J by 3 bases, and 6 bases separated the two germline ends. The CDR3 has 13 amino acids. CDR1 SEHNR and CDR2 FQNEAQ come from the germline V gene (reference sequence).

This chain uses TRBV5-4 with TRBJ2-7, with 7 bases identical to TRBD2. The CDR3 has 13 amino acids. V lost 4 bases to trimming and J lost 2 bases; unmatched junction nucleotides: 3. CDR1 SGHNT and CDR2 YYREEE come from the germline V gene (reference sequence). The chain's CDR3 is CASSLSGAYEQYF. CDR3 sequence (DNA): TGTGCCAGCAGCCTGAGCGGGGCCTACGAGCAGTACTTC. Full variable domain (outside the CDR3, taken from reference TRBV5-4 and TRBJ2-7): ETGVTQSPTHLIKTRGQQVTLRCSSQSGHNTVSWYQQALGQGPQFIFQYYREEENGRGNFPPRFSGLQFPNYSSELNVNALELDDSALYLCASSLSGAYEQYFGPGTRLTVT.

The chain employs TRBV5-1 and TRBJ1-3; D ambiguous. CDR1 SGHRS and CDR2 YFSETQ come from the germline V gene. The CDR3 consists of 15 residues. V lost 4 bases and J lost 0, with 11 bases in between. CDR3 DNA sequence: TGCGCCAGCAGCCCGACTCAGAGCTCTGGAAACACCATATATTTT. It translates to CASSPTQSSGNTIYF.

The chain uses TRBV14 and TRBJ1-4, with D perhaps TRBD1 (6 bases). Trimming shortened V by 0 bases and J by 8 bases, and 13 bases separated the two germline ends. The CDR3 covers 15 residues. The germline CDR1 and CDR2 sequences are SGHDN and FVKESK. The CDR3 protein is CASSQDRLRGEKLFF. CDR3 in DNA: TGTGCCAGCAGCCAAGATCGACTCAGGGGCGAAAAACTGTTTTTT.

The chain employs TRBV18 and TRBJ1-1, with 9 bases that match TRBD1. This CDR3 region has 14 residues. CDR1 KGHSH and CDR2 LQKENI come from the germline V gene. Germline trimming cut 5 bases from V and 5 bases from J; bases unmatched to any gene: 6. Written as DNA, the CDR3 is TGTGCCAGCTCATCTACAGGGGGCCGGACTGAAGCTTTCTTT. Its translation is CASSSTGGRTEAFF.

This clone was seen just once. The chain has TRBV27 and TRBJ1-2, with D perhaps matching TRBD1 (5 bases). Germline values: CDR1 MNHEY, CDR2 SMNVEV (reference sequence). The CDR3 has 12 amino acids. V lost 0 bases and J 8 bases, leaving 7 bases between the germline ends. The CDR3 loop reads CASSLSGGGYTF. The CDR3 nucleotides are TGTGCCAGCAGTTTATCGGGGGGAGGCTACACCTTC.

The V call is TRBV28, the J call TRBJ1-2; no clear D gene. CDR1 and CDR2 (germline): MDHEN, SYDVKM. V was clipped by 7 bases and J by 0 bases, with 9 bases between them. The CDR3 length is 13 residues. The CDR3: CASTGSANYGYTF. The CDR3 DNA follows: TGTGCCAGCACAGGATCGGCTAACTATGGCTACACCTTC.

V is TRBV4-1 and J is TRBJ2-7; TRBD2 aligns across 8 bases. CDR3 length equals 15 residues. The germline V gene has CDR1 MGHRA and CDR2 YSYEKL. J lost 6 bases, V lost 3 bases, and 10 bases had no gene match. CDR3 bases: TGCGCCAGCAGCCAGCCTTCGGGGGGGGGAGGCGAGCAGTACTTC. Protein: CASSQPSGGGGEQYF.

The V and J genes are TRBV5-8 and TRBJ1-3, with 10 bases aligning to TRBD1. Germline V gives CDR1 SGHTS, CDR2 YDEGEE. The CDR3 is 16 residues long. V was clipped by 4 bases and J by 0 bases; unmatched bases: 4. The DNA of the CDR3 is TGTGCCAGCAGCGCGGGACAGGGGAGCTCTGGAAACACCATATATTTT. It encodes CASSAGQGSSGNTIYF.

The chain couples TRBV7-6 to TRBJ1-2; TRBD1 agrees at 8 bases. This CDR3 comprises 15 residues. Trimming at V came to 1 base and at J to 1 base, leaving 2 bases not matched to a gene. Germline V gives CDR1 SGHVS, CDR2 FNYEAQ. This chain's CDR3 is CASSLETGDNYGYTF. The CDR3 DNA is TGTGCCAGCAGCTTAGAGACAGGGGATAACTATGGCTACACCTTC.

The chain has TRBV6-2 or TRBV6-3 and TRBJ1-2, with 10 bases lining up with TRBD1. The CDR3 covers 18 residues. CDR1 and CDR2 (germline): MNHEY, SVGEGT. J lost 3 bases, V lost 5 bases, and 15 bases had no gene match. CDR3 sequence (DNA): TGTGCCAGCAGTGCCGTCGGGACAGGGGCGACTTATTACTATGGCTACACCTTC. Protein product: CASSAVGTGATYYYGYTF.

The chain is built from TRBV28 and TRBJ2-7; 8 bases fit TRBD1. This CDR3 region has 18 residues. J lost 4 bases, V lost 8 bases, and 22 bases had no gene match. The V gene's germline CDR1 is MDHEN and CDR2 SYDVKM. The DNA of the CDR3 is TGTGCCAGCCGCCTACTGGCGGGCTATGGACAGGGTGGATACGAGCAGTACTTC. The encoded protein is CASRLLAGYGQGGYEQYF.

The chain recombines TRBV6-6 with TRBJ1-2; weak D call: TRBD1 (5 bases). Trimming removed 4 bases at V and 4 bases at J, with 10 bases between. CDR1 MNHNY and CDR2 SVGAGI come from the germline V gene (reference sequence). The CDR3 is 13 residues long. In nucleotides, the CDR3 is TGTGCCAGCAGTTCATCCAGGGTCTATGGCTACACCTTC. This sequence encodes CASSSSRVYGYTF.

The J gene is TRBJ1-5, the V gene TRBV2, with D possibly being TRBD1 (6 bases). The germline gives CDR1 SNHLY, CDR2 FYNNEI. The CDR3 is made up of 15 amino acids. The germline V and J ends were trimmed by 3 bases and 3 bases, with 12 bases remaining between them. The CDR3, as DNA: TGTGCCAGCAGTGACCAAGGACAGCTCAATCAGCCCCAGCATTTT. Translation gives CASSDQGQLNQPQHF. The whole variable domain, filled in from reference TRBV2 and TRBJ1-5, reads EPEVTQTPSHQVTQMGQEVILRCVPISNHLYFYWYRQILGQKVEFLVSFYNNEISEKSEIFDDQFSVERPDGSNFTLKIRSTKLEDSAMYFCASSDQGQLNQPQHFGDGTRLSIL.

The gene calls are TRBV3-1 (or the pseudogene TRBV3-2) and TRBJ1-1; a weak D match, TRBD1 (6 bases). CDR3 length equals 15 residues. V lost 4 bases and J 0 bases, leaving 12 bases between the germline ends. Germline lookup yields CDR1 LGHDT and CDR2 YNNKEL (reference sequence). The CDR3 nucleotides are TGTGCCAGCAGCCCTAGGACAGTAATGAACACTGAAGCTTTCTTT. This translates into CASSPRTVMNTEAFF.

The CDR3 spells CASSLDRAGSPLHF. CDR3 DNA sequence: TGTGCCAGCTCACTAGACAGGGCTGGATCACCCCTCCACTTT. The rearrangement links TRBV18 to TRBJ1-6, with 7 bases lining up with TRBD1. With 4 bases clipped from V and 10 bases from J, the junction kept 7 bases outside the gene matches. Germline assignment: CDR1 KGHSH and CDR2 LQKENI. The CDR3 extends over 14 amino acids.

This chain joins TRBV6-1 and TRBJ2-1; D possibly corresponds to TRBD2 (6 bases). V lost 4 bases and J 0 bases, leaving 13 bases between the germline ends. The CDR3 extends over 16 amino acids. Germline CDR1 MNHNS, CDR2 SASEGT. The CDR3 DNA is TGTGCCAGCAGTGGCGGGATCTCGCGCTCCTACAATGAGCAGTTCTTC. This codes for CASSGGISRSYNEQFF.

This clone was observed a single time. The chain carries TRBV5-4 and TRBJ2-1, with 7 bases fitting TRBD2. V lost 5 bases to trimming and J lost 7 bases; unmatched junction nucleotides: 12. In germline, CDR1 is SGHNT, CDR2 YYREEE (reference sequence). This CDR3 spans 15 amino acids. CDR3 sequence (DNA): TGTGCCAGCAGTCCGGTAGGTAGCGGGCGTAATGAGCAGTTCTTC. Encoded protein: CASSPVGSGRNEQFF.

The genes are TRBV7-3 and TRBJ2-1; TRBD2 agrees at 10 bases. The germline V gene encodes CDR1 SGHTA and CDR2 FQGTGA. V shed 5 bases, J shed 9 bases, and the junction held 10 bases outside the gene matches. The CDR3 spans 15 residues. In DNA form, the CDR3 reads TGTGCCAGCAGCCCTCGGCTAGCGGGAGTTGGTGAGCAGTTCTTC. Translation gives CASSPRLAGVGEQFF.

This chain connects TRBV3-1 (or the pseudogene TRBV3-2) to TRBJ1-2; tentative D call: TRBD1 (6 bases). Per the germline V gene, CDR1 is LGHDT and CDR2 is YNNKEL (reference sequence). The CDR3 length is 13 residues. Trimming shortened V by 3 bases and J by 6 bases, and 11 bases separated the two germline ends. The CDR3 spells CASSHYRENGYTF. In nucleotides, the CDR3 is TGTGCCAGCAGCCATTACAGGGAAAATGGCTACACCTTC.

The V and J genes are TRBV4-2 and TRBJ2-4; 7 bases fit TRBD2. This CDR3 has 14 amino acids. CDR1 and CDR2 from the germline V gene are LGHNA and YNFKEQ. J was trimmed by 9 bases and V by 3 bases; bases with no gene match: 8. CDR3 in DNA: TGTGCCAGCAGCCAGGAGACTAGCCCTCCCATTCAGTACTTC. Protein: CASSQETSPPIQYF.